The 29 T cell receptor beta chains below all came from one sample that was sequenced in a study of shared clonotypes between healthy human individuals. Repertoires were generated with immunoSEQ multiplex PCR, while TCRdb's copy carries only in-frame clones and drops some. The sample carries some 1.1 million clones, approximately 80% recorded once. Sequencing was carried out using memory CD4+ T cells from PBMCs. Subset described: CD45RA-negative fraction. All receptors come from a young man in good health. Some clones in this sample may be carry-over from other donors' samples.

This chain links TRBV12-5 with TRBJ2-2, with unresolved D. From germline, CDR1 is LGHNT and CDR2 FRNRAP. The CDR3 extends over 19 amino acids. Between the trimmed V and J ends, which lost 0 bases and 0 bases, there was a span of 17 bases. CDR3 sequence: CASGLVPGGPNSNTGELFF. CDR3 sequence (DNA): TGTGCTAGTGGTTTGGTACCAGGTGGTCCAAATTCGAACACCGGGGAGCTGTTTTTT. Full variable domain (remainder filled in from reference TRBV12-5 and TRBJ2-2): DARVTQTPRHKVTEMGQEVTMRCQPILGHNTVFWYRQTMMQGLELLAYFRNRAPLDDSGMPKDRFSAEMPDATLATLKIQPSEPRDSAVYFCASGLVPGGPNSNTGELFFGEGSRLTVL.

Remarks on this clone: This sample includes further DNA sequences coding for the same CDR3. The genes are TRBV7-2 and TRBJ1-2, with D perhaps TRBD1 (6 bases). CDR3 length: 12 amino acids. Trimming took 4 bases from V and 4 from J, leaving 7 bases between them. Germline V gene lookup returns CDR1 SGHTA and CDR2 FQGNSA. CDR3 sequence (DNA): TGTGCCAGCAGCTCACAGGGCTATGGCTACACCTTC. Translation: CASSSQGYGYTF.

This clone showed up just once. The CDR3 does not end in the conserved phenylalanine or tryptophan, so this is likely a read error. CDR3 sequence (DNA): TGTGCCAGCAGTTTACAGGACAGGGGGTTTCCTGGAGCTTTCTCT. This sequence encodes CASSLQDRGFPGAFS. The rearrangement uses TRBV28 and TRBJ1-1; 10 nucleotides align to TRBD1. Per germline, CDR1 MDHEN and CDR2 SYDVKM. CDR3 length equals 15 residues. The ends lost 2 bases at V and 10 bases at J; junction bases unmatched: 10.

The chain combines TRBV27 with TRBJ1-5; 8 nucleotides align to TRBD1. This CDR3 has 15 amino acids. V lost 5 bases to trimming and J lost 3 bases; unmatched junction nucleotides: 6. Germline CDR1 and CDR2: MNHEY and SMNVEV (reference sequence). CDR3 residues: CASSRQGTYNQPQHF. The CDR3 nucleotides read TGTGCCAGCAGTCGACAGGGGACCTACAATCAGCCCCAGCATTTT.

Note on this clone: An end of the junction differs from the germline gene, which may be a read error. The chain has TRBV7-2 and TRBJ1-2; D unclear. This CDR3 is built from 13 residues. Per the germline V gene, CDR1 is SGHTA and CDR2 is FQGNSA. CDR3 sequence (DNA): TGTGCCAGCAGCCCAAATCCTATTAGTATGCTCGCCTTC. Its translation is CASSPNPISMLAF.

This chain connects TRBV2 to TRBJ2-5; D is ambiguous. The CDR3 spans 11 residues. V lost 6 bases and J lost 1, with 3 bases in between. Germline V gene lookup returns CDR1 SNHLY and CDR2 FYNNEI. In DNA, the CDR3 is TGTGCCAGCAGATTCCAAGAGACCCAGTACTTC. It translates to CASRFQETQYF.

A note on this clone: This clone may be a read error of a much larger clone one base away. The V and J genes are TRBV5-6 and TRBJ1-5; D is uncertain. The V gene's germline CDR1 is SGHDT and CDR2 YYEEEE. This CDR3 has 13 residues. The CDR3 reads CTSSLGTNQPQHF. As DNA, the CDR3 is TGTACCAGCAGCTTGGGTACCAATCAGCCCCAGCATTTT. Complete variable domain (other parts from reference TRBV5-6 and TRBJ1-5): DAGVTQSPTHLIKTRGQQVTLRCSPKSGHDTVSWYQQALGQGPQFIFQYYEEEERQRGNFPDRFSGHQFPNYSSELNVNALLLGDSALYLCTSSLGTNQPQHFGDGTRLSIL.

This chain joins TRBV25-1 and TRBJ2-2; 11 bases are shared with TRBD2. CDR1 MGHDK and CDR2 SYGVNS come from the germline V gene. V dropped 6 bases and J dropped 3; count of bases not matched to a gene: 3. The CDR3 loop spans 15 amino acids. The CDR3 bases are TGTGCCAGCAGGACACTAGCGGGAGACACCGGGGAGCTGTTTTTT. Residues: CASRTLAGDTGELFF.

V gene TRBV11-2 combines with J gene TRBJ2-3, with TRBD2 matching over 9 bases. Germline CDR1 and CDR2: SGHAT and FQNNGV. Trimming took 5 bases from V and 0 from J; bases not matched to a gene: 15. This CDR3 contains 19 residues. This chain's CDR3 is CASSPTFSAGGFSTDTQYF. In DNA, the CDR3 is TGTGCCAGCAGCCCGACTTTTTCAGCGGGGGGATTTAGCACAGATACGCAGTATTTT.

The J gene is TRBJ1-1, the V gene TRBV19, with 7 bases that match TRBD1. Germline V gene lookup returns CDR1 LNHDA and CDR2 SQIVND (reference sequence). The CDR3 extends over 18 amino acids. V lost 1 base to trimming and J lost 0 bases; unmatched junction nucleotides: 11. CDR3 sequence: CASSIGRAGGAMNTEAFF. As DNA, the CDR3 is TGTGCCAGTAGTATAGGTCGAGCAGGGGGGGCGATGAACACTGAAGCTTTCTTT.

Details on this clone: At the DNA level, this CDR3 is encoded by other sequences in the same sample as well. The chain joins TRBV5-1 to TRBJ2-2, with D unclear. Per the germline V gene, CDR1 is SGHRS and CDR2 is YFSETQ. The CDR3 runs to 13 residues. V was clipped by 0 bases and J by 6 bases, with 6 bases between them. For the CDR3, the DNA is TGCGCCAGCAGCTTGGACCCCGCCGGGGAGCTGTTTTTT. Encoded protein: CASSLDPAGELFF.

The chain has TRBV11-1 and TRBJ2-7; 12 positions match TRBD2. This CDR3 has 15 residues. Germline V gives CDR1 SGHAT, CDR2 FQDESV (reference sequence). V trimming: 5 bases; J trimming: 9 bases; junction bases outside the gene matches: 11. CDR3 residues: CASSQTTSGGDWQYF. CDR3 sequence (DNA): TGTGCCAGCAGCCAGACGACTAGCGGGGGAGATTGGCAGTACTTC.

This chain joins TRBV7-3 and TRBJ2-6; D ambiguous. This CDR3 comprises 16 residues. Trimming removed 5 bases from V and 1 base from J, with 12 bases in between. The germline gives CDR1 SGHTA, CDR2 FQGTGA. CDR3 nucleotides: TGTGCCAGCAGCCTAGTCTCCAGGTCTGGGGCCAACGTCCTGACTTTC. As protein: CASSLVSRSGANVLTF.

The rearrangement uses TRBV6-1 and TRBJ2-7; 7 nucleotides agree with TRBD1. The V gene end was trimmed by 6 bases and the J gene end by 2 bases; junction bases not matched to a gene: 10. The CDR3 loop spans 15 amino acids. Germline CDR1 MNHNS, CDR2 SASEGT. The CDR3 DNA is TGTGCCAGCAGGCCAGGGACAGCTGTGGCCTACGAGCAGTACTTC. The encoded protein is CASRPGTAVAYEQYF.

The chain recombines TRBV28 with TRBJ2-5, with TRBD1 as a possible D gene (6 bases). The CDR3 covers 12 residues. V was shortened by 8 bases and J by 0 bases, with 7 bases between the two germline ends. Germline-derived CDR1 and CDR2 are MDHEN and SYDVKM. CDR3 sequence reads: CASRDNQETQYF. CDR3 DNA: TGTGCCAGCCGGGACAACCAAGAGACCCAGTACTTC.

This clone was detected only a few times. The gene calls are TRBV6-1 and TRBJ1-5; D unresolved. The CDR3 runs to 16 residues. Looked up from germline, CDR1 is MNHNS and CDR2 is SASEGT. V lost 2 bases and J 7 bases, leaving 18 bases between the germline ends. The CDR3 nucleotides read TGTGCCAGCAGTGAAAAGGGCTCCAGCAGCAGGCAGCCCCAGCATTTT. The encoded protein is CASSEKGSSSRQPQHF.

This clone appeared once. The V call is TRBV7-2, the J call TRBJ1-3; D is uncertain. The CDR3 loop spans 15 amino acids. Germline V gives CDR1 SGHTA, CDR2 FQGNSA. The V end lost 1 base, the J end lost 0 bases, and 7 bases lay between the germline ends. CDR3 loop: CASSLGQNSGNTIYF. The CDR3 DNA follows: TGTGCCAGCAGCTTAGGACAAAACTCTGGAAACACCATATATTTT.

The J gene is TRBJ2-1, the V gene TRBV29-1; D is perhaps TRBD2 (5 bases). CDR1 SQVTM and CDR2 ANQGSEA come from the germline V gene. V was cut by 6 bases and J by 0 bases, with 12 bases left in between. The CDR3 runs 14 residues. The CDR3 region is CSVEERSSYNEQFF. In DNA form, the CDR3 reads TGCAGCGTCGAGGAGCGGAGCTCCTACAATGAGCAGTTCTTC.

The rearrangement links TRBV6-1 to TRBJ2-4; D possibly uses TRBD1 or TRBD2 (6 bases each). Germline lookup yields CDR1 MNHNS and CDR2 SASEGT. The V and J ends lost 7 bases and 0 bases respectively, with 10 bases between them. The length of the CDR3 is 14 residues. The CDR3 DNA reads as TGTGCCAGCAAGGGGGGACTAGCCAAAAACATTCAGTACTTC. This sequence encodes CASKGGLAKNIQYF.

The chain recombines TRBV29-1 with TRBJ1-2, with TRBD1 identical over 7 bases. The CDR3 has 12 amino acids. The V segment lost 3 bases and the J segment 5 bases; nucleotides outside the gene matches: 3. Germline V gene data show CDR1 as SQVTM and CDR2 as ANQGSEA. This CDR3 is CSVELQGYGYTF. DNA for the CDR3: TGCAGCGTTGAGTTACAGGGGTATGGCTACACCTTC.

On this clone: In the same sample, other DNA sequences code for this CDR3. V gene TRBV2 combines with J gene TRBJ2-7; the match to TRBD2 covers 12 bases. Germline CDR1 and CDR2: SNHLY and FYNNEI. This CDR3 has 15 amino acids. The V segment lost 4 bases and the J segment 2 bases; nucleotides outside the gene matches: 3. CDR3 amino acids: CASSVSSGRAYEQYF. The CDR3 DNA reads TGTGCCAGCAGTGTTTCTAGCGGGAGGGCCTACGAGCAGTACTTC. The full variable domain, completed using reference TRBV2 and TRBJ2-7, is EPEVTQTPSHQVTQMGQEVILRCVPISNHLYFYWYRQILGQKVEFLVSFYNNEISEKSEIFDDQFSVERPDGSNFTLKIRSTKLEDSAMYFCASSVSSGRAYEQYFGPGTRLTVT.

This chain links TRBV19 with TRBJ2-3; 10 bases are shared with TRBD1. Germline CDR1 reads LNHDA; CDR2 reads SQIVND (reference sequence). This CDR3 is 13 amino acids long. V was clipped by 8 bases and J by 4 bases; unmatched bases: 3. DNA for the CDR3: TGTGCCAGTCGACAGGGGGCCGCAGATACGCAGTATTTT. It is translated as CASRQGAADTQYF.

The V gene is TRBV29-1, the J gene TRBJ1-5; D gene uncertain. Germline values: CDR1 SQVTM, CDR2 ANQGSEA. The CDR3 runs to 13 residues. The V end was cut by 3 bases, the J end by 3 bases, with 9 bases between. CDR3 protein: CSVEATLNQPQHF. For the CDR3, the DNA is TGCAGCGTTGAGGCAACGCTCAATCAGCCCCAGCATTTT.

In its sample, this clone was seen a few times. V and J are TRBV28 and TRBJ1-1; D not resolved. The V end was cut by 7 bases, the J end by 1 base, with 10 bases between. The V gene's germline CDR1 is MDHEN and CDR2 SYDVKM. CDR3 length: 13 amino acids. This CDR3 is CASKAPWNTEAFF. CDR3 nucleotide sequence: TGTGCCAGCAAGGCCCCGTGGAACACTGAAGCTTTCTTT. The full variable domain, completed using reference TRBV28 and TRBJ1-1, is DVKVTQSSRYLVKRTGEKVFLECVQDMDHENMFWYRQDPGLGLRLIYFSYDVKMKEKGDIPEGYSVSREKKERFSLILESASTNQTSMYLCASKAPWNTEAFFGQGTRLTVV.

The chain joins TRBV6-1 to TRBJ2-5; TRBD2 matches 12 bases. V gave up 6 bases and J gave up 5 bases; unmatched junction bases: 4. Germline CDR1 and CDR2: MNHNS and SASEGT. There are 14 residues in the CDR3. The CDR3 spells CASRTSGGPETQYF. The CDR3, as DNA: TGTGCCAGCAGAACTAGCGGGGGGCCGGAGACCCAGTACTTC.

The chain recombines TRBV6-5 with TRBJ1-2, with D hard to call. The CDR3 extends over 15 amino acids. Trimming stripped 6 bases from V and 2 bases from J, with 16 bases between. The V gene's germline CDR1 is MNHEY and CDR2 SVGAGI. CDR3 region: CASSYTWTDNYGYTF. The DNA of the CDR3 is TGTGCCAGCAGCTATACCTGGACCGACAACTATGGCTACACCTTC.

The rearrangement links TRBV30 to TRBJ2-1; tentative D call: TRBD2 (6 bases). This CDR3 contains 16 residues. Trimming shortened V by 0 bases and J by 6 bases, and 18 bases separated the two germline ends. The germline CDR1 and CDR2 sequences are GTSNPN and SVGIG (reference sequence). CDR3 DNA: TGTGCCTGGAGTGTCGGAGGGCCTGGGGTTGTCAATGAGCAGTTCTTC. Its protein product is CAWSVGGPGVVNEQFF.

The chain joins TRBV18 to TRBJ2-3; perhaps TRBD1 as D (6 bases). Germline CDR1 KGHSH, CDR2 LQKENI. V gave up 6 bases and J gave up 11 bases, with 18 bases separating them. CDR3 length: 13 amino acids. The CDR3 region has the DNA TGTGCCAGCTCGACAGAACAGGACAGCGGGCAGTATTTT. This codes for CASSTEQDSGQYF.

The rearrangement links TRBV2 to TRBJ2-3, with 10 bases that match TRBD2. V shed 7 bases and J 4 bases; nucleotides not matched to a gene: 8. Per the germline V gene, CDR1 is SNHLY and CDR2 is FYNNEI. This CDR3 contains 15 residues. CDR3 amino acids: CASTRSSGSPDTQYF. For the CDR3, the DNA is TGTGCCAGCACCCGGTCTAGCGGGAGCCCAGATACGCAGTATTTT.